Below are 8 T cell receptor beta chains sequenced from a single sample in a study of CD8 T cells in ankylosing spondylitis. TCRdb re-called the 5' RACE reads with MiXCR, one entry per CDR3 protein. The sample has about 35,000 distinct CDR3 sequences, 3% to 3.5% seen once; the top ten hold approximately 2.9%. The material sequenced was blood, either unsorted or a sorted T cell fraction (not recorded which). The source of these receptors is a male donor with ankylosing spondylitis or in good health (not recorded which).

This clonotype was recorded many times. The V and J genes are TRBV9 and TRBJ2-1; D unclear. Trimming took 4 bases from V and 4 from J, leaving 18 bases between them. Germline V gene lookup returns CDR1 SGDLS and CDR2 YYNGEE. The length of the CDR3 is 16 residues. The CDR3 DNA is TGTGCCAGCAGCCCCAACCTGAGAATCCCATACAATGAGCAGTTCTTC. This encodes CASSPNLRIPYNEQFF.

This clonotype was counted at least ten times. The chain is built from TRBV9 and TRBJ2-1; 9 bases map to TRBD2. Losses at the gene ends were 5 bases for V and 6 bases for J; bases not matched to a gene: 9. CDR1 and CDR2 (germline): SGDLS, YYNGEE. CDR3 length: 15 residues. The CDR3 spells CASSLGLAGGNEQFF. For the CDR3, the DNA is TGTGCCAGCAGTCTGGGACTAGCTGGTGGCAATGAGCAGTTCTTC.

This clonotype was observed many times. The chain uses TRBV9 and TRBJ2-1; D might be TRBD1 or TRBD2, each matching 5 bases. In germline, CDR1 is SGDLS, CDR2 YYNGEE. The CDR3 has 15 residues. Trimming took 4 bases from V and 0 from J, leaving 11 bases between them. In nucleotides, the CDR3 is TGTGCCAGCAGCCCACAAGGGACCTCCTACAATGAGCAGTTCTTC. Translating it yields CASSPQGTSYNEQFF.

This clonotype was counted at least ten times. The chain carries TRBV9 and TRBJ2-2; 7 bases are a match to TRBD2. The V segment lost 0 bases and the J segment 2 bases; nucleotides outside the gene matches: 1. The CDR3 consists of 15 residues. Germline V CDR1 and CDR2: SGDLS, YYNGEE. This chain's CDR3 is CASSVASGNTGELFF. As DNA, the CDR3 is TGTGCCAGCAGCGTAGCTAGCGGTAACACCGGGGAGCTGTTTTTT.

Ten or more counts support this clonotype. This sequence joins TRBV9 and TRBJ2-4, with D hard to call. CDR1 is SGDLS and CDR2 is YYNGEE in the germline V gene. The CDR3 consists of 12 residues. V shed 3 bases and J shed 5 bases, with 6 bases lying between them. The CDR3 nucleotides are TGTGCCAGCAGCGGGCCACAAAACATTCAGTACTTC. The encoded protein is CASSGPQNIQYF.

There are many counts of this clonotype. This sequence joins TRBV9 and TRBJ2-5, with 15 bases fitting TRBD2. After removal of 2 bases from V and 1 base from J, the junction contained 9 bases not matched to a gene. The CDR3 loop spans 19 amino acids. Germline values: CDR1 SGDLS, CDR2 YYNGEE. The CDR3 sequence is CASSVGPGLAGGSQETQYF. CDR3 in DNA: TGTGCCAGCAGCGTCGGCCCGGGACTAGCGGGAGGCTCCCAAGAGACCCAGTACTTC. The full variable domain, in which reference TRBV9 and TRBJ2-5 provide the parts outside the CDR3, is DSGVTQTPKHLITATGQRVTLRCSPRSGDLSVYWYQQSLDQGLQFLIQYYNGEERAKGNILERFSAQQFPDLHSELNLSSLELGDSALYFCASSVGPGLAGGSQETQYFGPGTRLLVL.

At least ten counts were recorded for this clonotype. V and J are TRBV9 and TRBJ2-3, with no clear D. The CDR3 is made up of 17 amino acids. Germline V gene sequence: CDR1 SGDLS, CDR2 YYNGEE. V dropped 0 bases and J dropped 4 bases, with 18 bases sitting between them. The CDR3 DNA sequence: TGTGCCAGCAGCGTAGCTCTCCAGTCGTTTACCCCAGATACGCAGTATTTT. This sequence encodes CASSVALQSFTPDTQYF. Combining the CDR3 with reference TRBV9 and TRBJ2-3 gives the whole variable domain DSGVTQTPKHLITATGQRVTLRCSPRSGDLSVYWYQQSLDQGLQFLIQYYNGEERAKGNILERFSAQQFPDLHSELNLSSLELGDSALYFCASSVALQSFTPDTQYFGPGTRLTVL.

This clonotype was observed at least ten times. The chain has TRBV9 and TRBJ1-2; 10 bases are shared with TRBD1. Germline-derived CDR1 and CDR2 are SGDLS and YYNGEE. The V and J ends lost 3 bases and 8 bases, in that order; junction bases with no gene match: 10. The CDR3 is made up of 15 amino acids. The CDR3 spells CASSARDRGPEGYTF. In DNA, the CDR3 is TGTGCCAGCAGCGCGCGGGACAGGGGACCGGAGGGCTACACCTTC.